A selection of T cell receptor beta chains follows, all from one sample in a study of technical replicates of blood from a few donors. Only in-frame clones appear in the TCRdb table, and some are missing; sequencing was by immunoSEQ multiplex PCR. The sample shows about 91,000 clones, just under 95% of them seen only once. Specimen: T cells isolated from PBMCs. These receptors all stem from a human donor in good health. CDR3s include the opening cysteine and the closing phenylalanine or tryptophan. The D gene is left open where the match is weak. Size is omitted from some rows. Given values are once, few, many or a class for expanded clones.

v_gene	d_gene	len	abundance	j_gene	CDR3aa	CDR3nt
TRBV27	NA	15	NA	TRBJ2-1	CASSLVRVRYNEQFF	TGTGCCAGCAGTTTGGTCAGGGTAAGATACAATGAGCAGTTCTTC
TRBV5-1	TRBD1	15	few	TRBJ2-5	CASSYSTGQQETQYF	TGCGCCAGCAGCTATTCGACAGGGCAACAAGAGACCCAGTACTTC
TRBV6-4	NA	13	NA	TRBJ1-3	CASTQGTGNTIYF	TGTGCCAGCACCCAGGGTACTGGAAACACCATATATTTT
TRBV4-2	TRBD2	14	NA	TRBJ2-1	CASSLGLAGNEQFF	TGTGCCAGCAGCCTTGGACTAGCGGGCAATGAGCAGTTCTTC
TRBV7-9	NA	12	NA	TRBJ1-2	CATRGGAEGYTF	TGTGCCACACGAGGGGGGGCCGAGGGCTACACCTTC
TRBV9	TRBD2	19	NA	TRBJ2-2	CASSVSLILAGGNTGELFF	TGTGCCAGCAGCGTATCTCTAATCCTAGCGGGAGGGAACACCGGGGAGCTGTTTTTT
TRBV5-1	NA	13	NA	TRBJ2-7	CASSLRQIDEQYF	TGCGCCAGCAGCTTGCGACAGATTGACGAGCAGTACTTC
TRBV6-1	TRBD1	14	once	TRBJ2-1	CASSEGDRDNEQFF	TGTGCCAGCAGTGAAGGCGACAGGGACAATGAGCAGTTCTTC
TRBV27	NA	15	NA	TRBJ1-3	CASSLSGGAGNTIYF	TGTGCCAGCAGTTTATCAGGAGGGGCGGGAAACACCATATATTTT
TRBV7-9	TRBD2	16	NA	TRBJ2-2	CASSFSGGANTGELFF	TGTGCCAGCAGCTTCAGCGGGGGTGCGAACACCGGGGAGCTGTTTTTT
TRBV30	NA	15	NA	TRBJ1-2	CAWDGTRGIQDGYTF	TGTGCCTGGGATGGAACCAGGGGTATCCAGGATGGCTACACCTTC
TRBV6-1	NA	17	NA	TRBJ1-1	CASSDGWGGVGNTEAFF	TGTGCCAGCAGTGATGGGTGGGGAGGGGTGGGGAACACTGAAGCTTTCTTT
TRBV10-3	NA	16	NA	TRBJ1-6	CAISDEAINDNSPLHF	TGTGCCATCAGTGATGAAGCGATTAACGATAATTCACCCCTCCACTTT
TRBV25-1	TRBD1	13	NA	TRBJ2-2	CASGTGVTGELFF	TGTGCCTCAGGGACAGGGGTGACCGGGGAGCTGTTTTTT
TRBV7-3	TRBD2	14	NA	TRBJ2-7	CASSVSGEAYEQYF	TGTGCCAGCAGCGTTAGCGGGGAAGCCTACGAGCAGTACTTC
TRBV6-5	NA	15	few	TRBJ1-1	CASSYSNRGDTEAFF	TGTGCCAGCAGTTACTCGAATCGCGGGGATACTGAAGCTTTCTTT
TRBV5-4	TRBD2	15	NA	TRBJ2-1	CASSYGAGVGYEQFF	TGTGCCAGCAGCTATGGAGCGGGAGTGGGCTATGAGCAGTTCTTC
TRBV15	NA	15	NA	TRBJ1-5	CATSGADRRNQPQHF	TGTGCCACCAGCGGGGCTGACAGACGCAATCAGCCCCAGCATTTT
TRBV7-6	TRBD2	14	NA	TRBJ2-7	CASSLSGGVYEQYF	TGTGCCAGCAGCTTATCGGGAGGAGTCTACGAGCAGTACTTC
TRBV19	TRBD2	18	NA	TRBJ2-3	CASSIGGGGGGALDTQYF	TGTGCCAGTAGTATAGGGGGAGGCGGCGGGGGGGCCTTGGATACGCAGTATTTT
TRBV5-1	NA	15	NA	TRBJ1-4	CASSSQQDGGEKLFF	TGCGCCAGCAGCTCCCAACAGGACGGGGGTGAAAAACTGTTTTTT
TRBV19	NA	13	once	TRBJ1-5	CASRHRASQPQHF	TGTGCCAGCCGTCACAGGGCTTCTCAGCCCCAGCATTTT
TRBV10-1	NA	14	NA	TRBJ2-1	CASSESSYYNEQFF	TGCGCCAGCAGTGAGTCATCGTATTACAATGAGCAGTTCTTC
TRBV7-9	NA	14	NA	TRBJ2-2	CASSFDWNTGELFF	TGTGCCAGCAGCTTTGACTGGAACACCGGGGAGCTGTTTTTT
TRBV5-1	TRBD1	14	NA	TRBJ1-1	CASSRDRGGTEAFF	TGCGCCAGCAGCAGGGACAGGGGGGGCACTGAAGCTTTCTTT
TRBV14	NA	14	NA	TRBJ2-1	CASSLDYSYNEQFF	TGTGCCAGCAGCCTCGACTACTCCTACAATGAGCAGTTCTTC
TRBV4-1	NA	14	NA	TRBJ2-2	CASSRQLKDGELFF	TGCGCCAGCAGCCGACAACTTAAGGACGGGGAGCTGTTTTTT
TRBV19	TRBD1	14	once	TRBJ1-2	CASSQGGAGYGYTF	TGTGCCAGTAGCCAAGGGGGCGCCGGCTATGGCTACACCTTC
TRBV7-9	NA	14	NA	TRBJ1-2	CASSFRTENYGYTF	TGTGCCAGCAGCTTCAGGACAGAGAACTATGGCTACACCTTC
TRBV30	TRBD1	14	NA	TRBJ1-4	CAWGLLTGGEKLFF	TGTGCCTGGGGACTCCTGACAGGGGGTGAAAAACTGTTTTTT
TRBV28	TRBD2	15	NA	TRBJ2-2	CASSPGLAGTGELFF	TGTGCCAGCAGTCCGGGACTAGCGGGAACCGGGGAGCTGTTTTTT
TRBV7-6	TRBD2	17	NA	TRBJ2-1	CASSGHGLAGARNEQFF	TGTGCCAGCAGCGGACACGGACTAGCGGGAGCTCGCAATGAGCAGTTCTTC
TRBV30	TRBD1	15	few	TRBJ1-6	CAWSVGETGRSPLHF	TGTGCCTGGAGTGTAGGGGAGACAGGGCGGTCACCCCTCCACTTT
TRBV19	TRBD2	15	NA	TRBJ2-1	CASRGLAGGPSEQFF	TGTGCCAGTAGGGGGCTAGCGGGGGGGCCCAGTGAGCAGTTCTTC
TRBV29-1	NA	16	once	TRBJ1-2	CSVANWGLHGRYGYTF	TGCAGCGTCGCGAACTGGGGCCTACATGGTCGGTATGGCTACACCTTC
TRBV28	TRBD2	15	NA	TRBJ2-7	CASSLGRARYYEQYF	TGTGCCAGCAGTTTAGGGAGGGCTCGCTACTACGAGCAGTACTTC
TRBV5-1	NA	20	NA	TRBJ2-7	CASSLARGAQPLGNLYEQYF	TGCGCCAGCAGCTTGGCTCGGGGGGCCCAACCCTTAGGAAACCTCTACGAGCAGTACTTC
TRBV5-1	NA	15	NA	TRBJ1-2	CASSLDGRPNYGYTF	TGCGCCAGCAGCTTGGATGGTCGCCCTAATTATGGCTACACCTTC
TRBV7-9	TRBD2	15	NA	TRBJ2-7	CASSWASGSSYEQYF	TGTGCCAGCAGCTGGGCTAGCGGGAGTTCCTACGAGCAGTACTTC
TRBV6-5	NA	16	few	TRBJ1-1	CASSYTGPLSHTEAFF	TGTGCCAGCAGTTACACCGGTCCCTTGAGTCACACTGAAGCTTTCTTT
TRBV5-1	TRBD1	15	NA	TRBJ1-6	CASSFVQGPESPLHF	TGCGCCAGCAGCTTCGTACAGGGGCCTGAATCACCCCTCCACTTT
TRBV28	NA	14	NA	TRBJ1-4	CASSHGGGDEKLFF	TGTGCCAGCAGTCACGGGGGAGGGGATGAAAAACTGTTTTTT
TRBV9	NA	16	NA	TRBJ2-1	CASSVESVAGVIEQFF	TGTGCCAGCAGCGTAGAGTCCGTGGCAGGGGTGATTGAGCAGTTCTTC
TRBV7-3	NA	13	NA	TRBJ1-1	CASSQNMNTEAFF	TGTGCCAGCAGTCAGAACATGAACACTGAAGCTTTCTTT
TRBV6-4	TRBD1	14	once	TRBJ2-7	CASFFGTEFGEQYF	TGTGCCAGCTTTTTCGGGACAGAATTCGGCGAGCAGTACTTC
TRBV28	NA	13	NA	TRBJ2-1	CASSSPLSVEQFF	TGTGCCAGCAGTTCTCCACTCTCGGTTGAGCAGTTCTTC
TRBV15	TRBD1	16	NA	TRBJ1-3	CATSRASGTGGNTIYF	TGTGCCACCAGCAGAGCCTCCGGGACAGGGGGAAACACCATATATTTT
TRBV2	NA	13	few	TRBJ1-1	CASSVEQNTEAFF	TGTGCCAGCAGTGTCGAGCAGAACACTGAAGCTTTCTTT
TRBV7-9	NA	14	NA	TRBJ2-7	CASSPKEGAHEQYF	TGTGCCAGCAGCCCAAAGGAGGGAGCCCACGAGCAGTACTTC
TRBV9	NA	13	few	TRBJ1-4	CASSVSGGEKLFF	TGTGCCAGCAGCGTAAGTGGGGGGGAAAAACTGTTTTTT
TRBV15	NA	15	NA	TRBJ1-5	CATSREYRTTQPQHF	TGTGCCACCAGCAGAGAGTACCGGACAACTCAGCCCCAGCATTTT